These 14 T cell receptor beta chains came from one sample sequenced in a study of blood T cell repertoires in COVID-19. Profiled with immunoSEQ multiplex PCR; TCRdb holds only in-frame clones, not every one. This sample has 190,000 or so clones, with roughly four fifths found just once. The sample was peripheral blood. These receptors were collected from a human donor with acute or convalescent COVID-19. The donor label of this sample is uncertain.

The chain carries TRBV4-1 and TRBJ1-6; maybe TRBD1 (6 bases). Trimming removed 3 bases from V and 5 bases from J, with 11 bases in between. This CDR3 contains 15 residues. Germline loops: CDR1 MGHRA, CDR2 YSYEKL. The CDR3, as DNA: TGCGCCAGCAGCCAGATGACAGGCGATAATTCACCCCTCCACTTT. It encodes CASSQMTGDNSPLHF.

This chain connects TRBV11-2 to TRBJ1-1; D perhaps matches TRBD1 (5 bases). This CDR3 has 14 residues. V lost 5 bases to trimming and J lost 6 bases, with 16 bases between them. From germline, CDR1 is SGHAT and CDR2 FQNNGV. The CDR3 DNA follows: TGTGCCAGCAGCCCAGAGAGACAGTTCCCTGAAGCTTTCTTT. Translation: CASSPERQFPEAFF.

The CDR3 loop reads CASSDCGLRDFYEQYF. The CDR3 coding sequence is TGTGCCAGCAGTGACTGTGGGCTCCGAGATTTCTACGAGCAGTACTTC. V and J are TRBV6-4 and TRBJ2-7; D is ambiguous. The CDR3 loop spans 16 amino acids. Germline V gene data show CDR1 as MRHNA and CDR2 as SNTAGT. The ends were cut back, 1 base at V and 3 bases at J, with 16 bases in the middle.

The chain carries TRBV11-2 and TRBJ1-1, with D possibly TRBD1 on 5 matching bases. Germline V gene lookup returns CDR1 SGHAT and CDR2 FQNNGV. CDR3 length: 14 amino acids. V was shortened by 0 bases and J by 7 bases, with 12 bases between the two germline ends. The CDR3, as DNA: TGTGCCAGCAGCTTAGAGCGGGGCTTCGGTGAAGCTTTCTTT. Translating gives CASSLERGFGEAFF.

The chain's CDR3 is CASSTYRLGPLHF. DNA of the CDR3: TGTGCCAGCAGCACATACAGGTTGGGTCCCCTCCACTTT. J is TRBJ1-6 and V is TRBV5-6; the D gene is possibly TRBD1 (5 bases). The CDR3 totals 13 residues. The V gene's germline CDR1 is SGHDT and CDR2 YYEEEE. The V end was cut by 4 bases, the J end by 13 bases, with 15 bases between.

The chain combines TRBV5-1 with TRBJ1-4, with TRBD1 matching 8 bases. V shed 4 bases, J shed 0 bases, and the junction held 11 bases outside the gene matches. This CDR3 has 18 amino acids. Germline V lookup: CDR1 SGHRS, CDR2 YFSETQ. CDR3 sequence: CASSTRDRSKPTNEKLFF. CDR3 nucleotide sequence: TGCGCCAGCAGCACCCGGGACAGGAGTAAACCAACTAATGAAAAACTGTTTTTT.

The V and J genes are TRBV6-5 and TRBJ1-2; 10 bases are a match to TRBD1. The CDR3 covers 14 residues. Germline values: CDR1 MNHEY, CDR2 SVGAGI. J was trimmed by 8 bases and V by 2 bases; bases with no gene match: 5. This chain's CDR3 is CASSYDRGRGGYTF. The CDR3 bases are TGTGCCAGCAGTTACGACAGGGGGCGTGGAGGCTACACCTTC.

This clone was counted between two and nine times. This rearrangement joins TRBV19 to TRBJ1-1; 9 bases agree with TRBD1. There are 15 residues in the CDR3. Germline assignment: CDR1 LNHDA and CDR2 SQIVND (reference sequence). With V trimmed by 5 bases and J by 2 bases, 6 bases remained unmatched. The CDR3 sequence: CASSPRQGGNTEAFF. In DNA, the CDR3 is TGTGCCAGTAGTCCCCGACAGGGGGGAAACACTGAAGCTTTCTTT.

The rearrangement uses TRBV6-1 and TRBJ2-7; D is possibly TRBD2 (6 bases). The CDR3 loop spans 16 amino acids. V was shortened by 4 bases and J by 1 base, with 17 bases between the two germline ends. Germline CDR1 is MNHNS and CDR2 is SASEGT. DNA for the CDR3: TGTGCCAGCAGTGCGGGAGAGGTGCGGGGATCCTACGAGCAGTACTTC. It encodes CASSAGEVRGSYEQYF.

The CDR3 sequence is CASSQDLGLSRSEQYF. CDR3 coding DNA: TGCGCCAGCAGCCAAGATCTAGGACTTTCCAGGAGCGAGCAGTACTTC. V gene TRBV4-1 combines with J gene TRBJ2-7, with D perhaps TRBD2 (5 bases). Germline V lookup: CDR1 MGHRA, CDR2 YSYEKL. The V and J ends lost 0 bases and 6 bases respectively, with 18 bases between them. This CDR3 spans 16 amino acids.

This chain joins TRBV18 and TRBJ2-3, with 7 bases fitting TRBD2. The junction had 2 bases not matched to a gene; V was cut back by 1 base and J by 1 base. Per germline, CDR1 KGHSH and CDR2 LQKENI. The CDR3 runs 15 residues. The CDR3 nucleotides read TGTGCCAGCTCACCACGTCTAGCGGGCACAGATACGCAGTATTTT. This encodes CASSPRLAGTDTQYF.

This chain uses TRBV5-8 with TRBJ2-7, with 9 nucleotides matching TRBD1. V lost 7 bases, J lost 6 bases, and 2 bases stayed unmatched. In germline, CDR1 is SGHTS, CDR2 YDEGEE. The CDR3 loop spans 11 amino acids. The chain's CDR3 is CASATGGEQYF. The CDR3 nucleotides are TGTGCCAGCGCGACAGGGGGCGAGCAGTACTTC.

The rearrangement uses TRBV27 and TRBJ1-6, with D perhaps matching TRBD1 (5 bases). Germline CDR1 MNHEY, CDR2 SMNVEV (reference sequence). The length of the CDR3 is 14 residues. Trimming pared 7 bases from V and 8 bases from J, leaving 15 bases between. This CDR3 is CASTSGGFDSPLHF. The CDR3, as DNA: TGTGCCAGCACCTCCGGGGGATTCGATTCACCCCTCCACTTT.

The CDR3 DNA is TGTGCCAGCAGCGTCTCGTCCGTCCCGGGACAGGGACGAGACACCATATATTTT. Encoded protein: CASSVSSVPGQGRDTIYF. The chain uses TRBV9 and TRBJ1-3, with 9 bases lining up with TRBD1. The CDR3 contains 18 residues. The germline gives CDR1 SGDLS, CDR2 YYNGEE. The V and J ends lost 2 bases and 8 bases, in that order; junction bases with no gene match: 17.